This T cell receptor (beta chain) was recovered during a study of graft-versus-host responses after intestinal transplantation. At the level of the study: Isolated intestinal, liver-intestinal, or multivisceral transplants were what recipients had. Study outcomes and limitations: After transplant, early declines in HvG clones were associated with peak levels of circulating GvH clones. GvH clones occurred in recipient marrow; some first appeared in ileum or blood.

Clones were read by immunoSEQ multiplex PCR, and TCRdb kept only the in-frame ones, dropping some. Here the sample spans roughly 120,000 clones, approximately 95% being singletons. As for this clone: Antigen: not known.

Trimming left V 11 bases short and J 0 bases short, with 17 bases between. The CDR3 has 15 residues. Germline V gene data show CDR1 as SEHNR and CDR2 as FQNEAQ (reference sequence). The sequence was collected from a human donor who received an intestinal transplant. This sequence joins TRBV7-9 and TRBJ2-1; D unclear. Specimen: unstimulated CD8+ T cells sorted from spleen or lymph node cells, collected before intestinal transplant. The CDR3 loop is CADGSETSSYNEQFF. The CDR3, as DNA: TGTGCCGACGGCAGCGAGACGAGCTCCTACAATGAGCAGTTCTTC.